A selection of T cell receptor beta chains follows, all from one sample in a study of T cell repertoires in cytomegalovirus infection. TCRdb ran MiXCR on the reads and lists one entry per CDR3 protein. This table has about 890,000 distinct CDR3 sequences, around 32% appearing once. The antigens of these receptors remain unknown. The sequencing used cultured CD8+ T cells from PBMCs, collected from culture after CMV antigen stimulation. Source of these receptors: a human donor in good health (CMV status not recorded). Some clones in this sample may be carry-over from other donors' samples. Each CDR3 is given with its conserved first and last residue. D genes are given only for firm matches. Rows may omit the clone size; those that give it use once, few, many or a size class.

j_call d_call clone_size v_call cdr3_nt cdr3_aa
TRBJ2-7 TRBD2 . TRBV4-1 TGTGCCAGCAGCCAAGGACTAGAAGAGTACTTC CASSQGLEEYF
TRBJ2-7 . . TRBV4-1 TGCGCCAGCAGCCAAGAGTGGAGAGGGTCCTACGAGCAGTACTTC CASSQEWRGSYEQYF
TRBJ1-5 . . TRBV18 TGTGCCAGCTCATCGGGGGGAGTGAAGCCCCAGCATTTT CASSSGGVKPQHF
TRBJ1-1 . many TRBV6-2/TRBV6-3 TGTGCCAGCAGTTACTCGATCCTCGTAGGGAAAGACGAAGCTTTCTTT CASSYSILVGKDEAFF
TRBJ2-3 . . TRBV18 TGTGCCAGCTCACCAAAAGATACAGCTCTTCTCACAGATACGCAGTATTTT CASSPKDTALLTDTQYF
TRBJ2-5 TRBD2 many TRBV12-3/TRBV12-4 TGTGCCAGCAGTTTAGTCGGACTAGATGAGACCCAGTACTTC CASSLVGLDETQYF
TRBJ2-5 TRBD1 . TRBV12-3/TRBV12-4 TGTGCCAGCAGAATGCTCCGGGACAGACAAGAGACCCAGTACTTC CASRMLRDRQETQYF
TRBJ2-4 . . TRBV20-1 TGCAGTGTCCCGACAGGAAACATTCAGTACTTC CSVPTGNIQYF
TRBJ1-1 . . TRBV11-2 TGTGCCAGCAGCCCTCGTCCTACTTCCGTTCATGAAGCTTTCTTT CASSPRPTSVHEAFF
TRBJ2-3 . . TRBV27 TGTGCCAGCAGTTCCGGGGGACGAACCACAGATACGCAGTATTTT CASSSGGRTTDTQYF
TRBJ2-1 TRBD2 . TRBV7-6 TGTGCCAGCAGCTTCGCTGCGGGGGTACGCAATGAGCAGTTCTTC CASSFAAGVRNEQFF
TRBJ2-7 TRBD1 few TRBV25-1 TGTGCCAGCAGTGACGACAGGGCCGGTGAGCAGTACTTC CASSDDRAGEQYF
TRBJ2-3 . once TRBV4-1 TGCGCCAGCAGCCAAGTCATGGACCCCACCGGCGCAGATACGCAGTATTTT CASSQVMDPTGADTQYF
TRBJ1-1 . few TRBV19 TGTGCCAGTAGTACTGACGACCCCACTGAAGCTTTCTTT CASSTDDPTEAFF
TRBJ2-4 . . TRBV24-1 TGTGCCACCAATGAGGGTCCAGGAGACATTCAGTACTTC CATNEGPGDIQYF
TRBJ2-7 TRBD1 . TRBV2 TGTGCCAGCAGTGAAAGAGGGGGCGGATACGAGCAGTACTTC CASSERGGGYEQYF
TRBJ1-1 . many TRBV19 TGTGCCAGTAGTATGTCCAGGGGAACTGAAGCTTTCTTT CASSMSRGTEAFF
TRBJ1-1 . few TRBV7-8 TGTGCCAGCAGCTTAGGATCACAGGGACGGTACACTGAAGCTTTCTTT CASSLGSQGRYTEAFF
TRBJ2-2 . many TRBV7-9 TGTGCCAGCAGCTTCTCGTTAGGCACCGGGGAGCTGTTTTTT CASSFSLGTGELFF
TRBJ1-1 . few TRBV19 TGTGCCAGTAGTATAGGCGGCTGGGCAGGGAACACTGAAGCTTTCTTT CASSIGGWAGNTEAFF
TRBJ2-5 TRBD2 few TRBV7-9 TGTGCCAGCAGCTCCCGACTAGCGGGGGTACGAGAGACCCAGTACTTC CASSSRLAGVRETQYF
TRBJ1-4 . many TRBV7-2 TGTGCCAGCAGTTTGGTCCTTAATGAAAAACTGTTTTTT CASSLVLNEKLFF
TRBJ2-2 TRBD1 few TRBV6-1 TGTGCCAGCAGTGGTCGATCCGGGACAGGGGATTACACCGGGGAGCTGTTTTTT CASSGRSGTGDYTGELFF
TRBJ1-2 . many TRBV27 TGTGCCAGCAGTTTAACGGAAAACTATGGCTACACCTTC CASSLTENYGYTF
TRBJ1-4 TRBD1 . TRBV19 TGTGCCAGTACTAGGGACTCAGGGGGAGATGAAAAACTGTTTTTT CASTRDSGGDEKLFF
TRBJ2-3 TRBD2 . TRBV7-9 TGTGCCAGCAGCTCTCCCAGCGGGGGAAGAGATACGCAGTATTTT CASSSPSGGRDTQYF
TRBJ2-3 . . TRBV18 TGTGCCAGCTCACCCCCGGGACTCCTAGGCACAGATACGCAGTATTTT CASSPPGLLGTDTQYF
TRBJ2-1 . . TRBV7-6 TGTGCCAGCAGCCTTTTAGGACAGAACACCTACAATGAGCAGTTCTTC CASSLLGQNTYNEQFF
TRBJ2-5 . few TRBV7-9 TGTGCCAGCAGCTCAGTTTTCCCCCAAGAGACCCAGTACTTC CASSSVFPQETQYF
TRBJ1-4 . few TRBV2 TGTGCCAGCGGCTCAGGTAGAACTTCGAAAAAACTGTTTTTT CASGSGRTSKKLFF
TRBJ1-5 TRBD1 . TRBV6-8 TGTGCCAGCAGTCGACAGGGTTACGGCAATCAGCCCCAGCATTTT CASSRQGYGNQPQHF
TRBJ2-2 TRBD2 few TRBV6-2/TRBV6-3 TGTGCCAGCAGTTACTACCCTAGCGGGGTAGATGTCACCGGGGAGCTGTTTTTT CASSYYPSGVDVTGELFF
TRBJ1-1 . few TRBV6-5 TGTGCCAGCAGTTACGGTTATAGCCTGAACACTGAAGCTTTCTTT CASSYGYSLNTEAFF
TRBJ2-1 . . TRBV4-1 TGCGCCAGCAGCCAAGAGTCCCGCCCCTACAATGAGCAGTTCTTC CASSQESRPYNEQFF
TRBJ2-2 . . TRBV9 TGTGCCAGCAGCGTAGGGAGGGGTGCGCGAGGCGGGGAGCTGTTTTTT CASSVGRGARGGELFF
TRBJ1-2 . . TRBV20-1 TGCAGTGCTTACAGGGTCGGCTACACCTTC CSAYRVGYTF
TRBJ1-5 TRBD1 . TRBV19 TGTGCCAGCAATTCCGGACAGGGGTACAATCAGCCCCAGCATTTT CASNSGQGYNQPQHF
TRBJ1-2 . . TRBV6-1 TGTGCCAGCAGTGAAGCGCCTCGGCAGGTCTTTGGCTACACCTTC CASSEAPRQVFGYTF
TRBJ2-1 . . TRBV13 TGTGCCAGCAGCCCCCGGGACAAGCAGTTCTTC CASSPRDKQFF
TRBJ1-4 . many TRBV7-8 TGTGCCAGCAGCTTAAGGGGGACTAATGAAAAACTGTTTTTT CASSLRGTNEKLFF
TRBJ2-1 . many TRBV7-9 TGTGCCAGCAGCTCGGAACTAGCCTACAATGAGCAGTTCTTC CASSSELAYNEQFF
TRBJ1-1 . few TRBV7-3 TGTGCCAGCAGCTTAATGGGGGGAGGTACTGAAGCTTTCTTT CASSLMGGGTEAFF
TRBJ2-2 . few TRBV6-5 TGTGCCAGCAGGCCCGAACAGGGAACGAACACCGGGGAGCTGTTTTTT CASRPEQGTNTGELFF
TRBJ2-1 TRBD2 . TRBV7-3 TGTGCCAGCAGCCTCTCATTGCGGGGGGAAAATAGCTCCTACAATGAGCAGTTCTTC CASSLSLRGENSSYNEQFF
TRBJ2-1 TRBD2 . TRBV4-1 TGCGCCAGCAGCCAGGGCGGGGGGAGCTCCTACAATGAGCAGTTCTTC CASSQGGGSSYNEQFF
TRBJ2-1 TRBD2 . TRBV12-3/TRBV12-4 TGTGCCAGCGAGACGGGGGGGGGAAATGAGCAGTTCTTC CASETGGGNEQFF
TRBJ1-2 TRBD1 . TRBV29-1 TGCAGCGTTGAGACAGGGAACTATGGCTACACCTTC CSVETGNYGYTF
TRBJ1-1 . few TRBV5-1 TGCGCCAGCAGTCGGACCCAGGTATGGGGCCCAGAGAACACTGAAGCTTTCTTT CASSRTQVWGPENTEAFF
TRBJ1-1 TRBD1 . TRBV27 TGTGCCAGCAGTTTATTCGGGGGCGACAGGGGGCTCGAGGATCTGAACACTGAAGCTTTCTTT CASSLFGGDRGLEDLNTEAFF
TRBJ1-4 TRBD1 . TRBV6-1 TGTGCCAGCAGTGGGGGACAGGCCAAAAATGAAAAACTGTTTTTT CASSGGQAKNEKLFF
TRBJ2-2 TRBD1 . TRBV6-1 TGTGCCAGCACCCAGGGGGCAGGCGGGGAGCTGTTTTTT CASTQGAGGELFF
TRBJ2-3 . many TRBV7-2 TGTGCCAGCAGCTTAACGAGTATGGGTACAGATACGCAGTATTTT CASSLTSMGTDTQYF
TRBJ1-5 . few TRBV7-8 TGTGCCAGCAGCGTGAGACAGGCCGAACATCAGCCCCAGCATTTT CASSVRQAEHQPQHF
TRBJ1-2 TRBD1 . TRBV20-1 TGCAGTGCTAGAGAGAGGGACAGAGAATTTAGGATTAACTATGGCTACACCTTC CSARERDREFRINYGYTF
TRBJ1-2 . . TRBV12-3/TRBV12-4 TGTGCCAGCAGTTTAAAGGTGACCTATGGCTACACCTTC CASSLKVTYGYTF
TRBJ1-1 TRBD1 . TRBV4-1 TGCGCCAGCAGCCAAGTAAGAGGACAGGTGAACACTGAAGCTTTCTTT CASSQVRGQVNTEAFF